The entry below describes one T cell receptor (beta chain). This table comes from immunoSEQ multiplex PCR, and its TCRdb copy is limited to in-frame clones, with some not included. The sample holds about 310,000 clones, nearly 90% seen once. Per the germline V gene, CDR1 is SGHRS and CDR2 is YFSETQ. The CDR3 has 14 amino acids. V was shortened by 4 bases and J by 8 bases, with 16 bases between the two germline ends. This entry comes from a study of blood T cell repertoires in COVID-19. The sequenced material came from peripheral blood. This chain links TRBV5-1 with TRBJ2-1, with D possibly being TRBD2 (6 bases). The origin of this receptor is a woman in her thirties or forties with COVID-19, enrolled during active disease. The chain's CDR3 is CASSPGVPVDEQFF. In nucleotides, the CDR3 is TGCGCCAGCAGCCCGGGAGTTCCTGTAGATGAGCAGTTCTTC.